Shown below are 3 T cell receptor beta chains from a single sample sequenced in a study of T cell responses to AZD1222 COVID-19 vaccine (dated by TCRdb to the early 2020s). The library was built by means of the immunoSEQ multiplex PCR assay. The source is immuneACCESS, and TCRdb retained only in-frame sequences with V and J called. Part of the clones is not carried over; for the studies checked, unresolved V genes explain less than half of this, and the remainder is unexplained. The sample table shows over 150,000 clones, and about nine tenths are seen once. Approximately 2.9% of the sample is in the top ten clones. The time point label here, explained by the study, means: baseline before first vaccination. Sequences were derived from peripheral blood, sampled on day 0 of AZD1222 vaccination. Receptors originate from an adult in good health.

This clone was recorded once. The V gene is TRBV18, the J gene TRBJ1-1; TRBD1 aligns across 8 bases. Germline V gene lookup returns CDR1 KGHSH and CDR2 LQKENI. The CDR3 runs 17 residues. V shed 0 bases and J 1 base; nucleotides not matched to a gene: 7. Here the CDR3 DNA reads TGTGCCAGCTCACCACCGGTGTCCGGACAGGGGAACACTGAAGCTTTCTTT. This codes for CASSPPVSGQGNTEAFF.

This chain uses TRBV2 with TRBJ1-5, with unresolved D. The CDR3 contains 13 residues. Trimming pared 1 base from V and 7 bases from J, leaving 8 bases between. In germline, CDR1 is SNHLY, CDR2 FYNNEI. CDR3 sequence reads: CASSEEGYQPQHF. CDR3 coding DNA: TGTGCCAGCAGTGAAGAGGGATACCAGCCCCAGCATTTT.

This clone appeared many times. The V and J genes are TRBV6-2 or TRBV6-3 and TRBJ1-1; D remains ambiguous. This CDR3 region has 13 residues. Germline CDR1 reads MNHEY; CDR2 reads SVGEGT. The ends were cut back, 1 base at V and 1 base at J, with 4 bases in the middle. The CDR3 loop is CASSYLENTEAFF. In nucleotides, the CDR3 is TGTGCCAGCAGTTACTTGGAGAACACTGAAGCTTTCTTT.